This entry is about one T cell receptor (beta chain). The target antigen is unknown. This sample stems from a study of graft-versus-host responses after intestinal transplantation. Study at large: Transplantation in recipients was multivisceral, liver-intestinal, or isolated intestinal. Following induction with anti-thymocyte globulin, all recipients were given tacrolimus and steroids for approximately three years.

The assay was immunoSEQ multiplex PCR, and TCRdb's table has in-frame clones only and misses some. Here the sample spans tens of thousands of clones, about 93% being singletons. V lost 1 base to trimming and J lost 4 bases, with 7 bases between them. Per the germline V gene, CDR1 is LGHNA and CDR2 is YSLEER. The CDR3 contains 13 residues. Study observations and caveats: Clonal ratios of graft-versus-host to host-versus-graft in allografts were high for patients exhibiting graft-donor T cell macrochimerism. Ileal or blood samples showed some GvH clones first, and such clones were also found in recipient marrow.

The origin of this receptor is a human donor who received an intestinal transplant. The chain carries TRBV4-3 and TRBJ1-1; possible D gene TRBD1, 6 bases. Sample: unstimulated CD8+ T cells sorted from spleen or lymph node cells, taken before intestinal transplant. Written as DNA, the CDR3 is TGCGCCAGCAGCCAAGCGACAGGCACTGAAGCTTTCTTT. It yields the protein CASSQATGTEAFF.